This note documents a single TCR beta chain sequence. What it binds is not known. The entry originates in a study of pediatric ulcerative colitis. Study-wide findings and caveats: Two patients had blood samples with substantially reduced template counts. Ulcerative colitis patients shared more blood-rectal clones than controls.

At colonoscopy, a blood sample was also collected. Sequencing depth was up to 500,000 reads per sample. Measured with immunoSEQ multiplex PCR; TCRdb has only the in-frame clones, and not every one. Here the sample spans around 61,000 clones, 86% being singletons. This CDR3 spans 14 amino acids. Trimming cost V 1 base and J 5 bases, with 12 bases left between them. The germline gives CDR1 SGHDT, CDR2 YYEEEE. The genes are TRBV5-6 and TRBJ1-1; D possibly corresponds to TRBD1 (5 bases). The origin of this receptor is a boy aged 10-17 years with severe ulcerative colitis. Input material: blood. The CDR3 sequence: CASSLWGSGTEAFF. The CDR3 nucleotides are TGTGCCAGCAGCTTGTGGGGGTCTGGGACTGAAGCTTTCTTT.